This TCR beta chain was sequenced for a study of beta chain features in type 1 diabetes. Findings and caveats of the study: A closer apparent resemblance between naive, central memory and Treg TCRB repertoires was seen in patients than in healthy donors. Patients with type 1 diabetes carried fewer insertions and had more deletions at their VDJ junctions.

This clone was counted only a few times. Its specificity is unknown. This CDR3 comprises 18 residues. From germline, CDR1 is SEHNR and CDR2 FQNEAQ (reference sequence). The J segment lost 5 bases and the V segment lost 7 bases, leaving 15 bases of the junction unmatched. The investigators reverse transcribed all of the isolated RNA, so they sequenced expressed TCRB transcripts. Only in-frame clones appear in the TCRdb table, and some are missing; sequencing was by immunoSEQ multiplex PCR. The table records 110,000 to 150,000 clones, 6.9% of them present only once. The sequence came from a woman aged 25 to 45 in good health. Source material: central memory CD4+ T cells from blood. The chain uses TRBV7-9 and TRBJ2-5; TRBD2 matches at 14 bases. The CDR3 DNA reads TGTGCCAGCAACCTACCCCCGGGACTAGCGGGAGACGGGGAGACCCAGTACTTC. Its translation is CASNLPPGLAGDGETQYF.